One sample yielded the 5 T cell receptor beta chains listed below, sequenced in a study of T cells in Graves' hyperthyroidism and ophthalmopathy. There were TCR beta CDR3 regions amplified from RNA transcripts. HTBI primers were used for first-round RT-PCR of the TCR CDR3. TCRdb re-called the multiplex PCR reads with MiXCR, one entry per CDR3 protein. This sample yields fewer than 900,000 distinct CDR3 sequences, of which around 20% are seen a single time; over 15% belongs to the top ten. The sequenced sample was blood. The source of these receptors is a woman aged 45 to 65 with Graves' hyperthyroidism that later progressed to Graves' ophthalmopathy.

The chain joins TRBV29-1 to TRBJ2-1, with 13 bases lining up with TRBD2. Germline lookup yields CDR1 SQVTM and CDR2 ANQGSEA. There are 21 residues in the CDR3. V lost 2 bases to trimming and J lost 0 bases; unmatched junction nucleotides: 16. The CDR3 is CSVEIGESGLAGIGSYNEQFF. The CDR3 coding sequence is TGCAGCGTTGAAATAGGGGAATCGGGACTAGCGGGGATTGGCTCCTACAATGAGCAGTTCTTC.

This clonotype was found many times. This rearrangement joins TRBV2 to TRBJ2-3; 8 nucleotides align to TRBD2. J lost 2 bases, V lost 6 bases, and 10 bases had no gene match. The CDR3 is 16 amino acids. Looked up from germline, CDR1 is SNHLY and CDR2 is FYNNEI. CDR3 sequence reads: CASRRKSGGPTDTQYF. CDR3 DNA sequence: TGTGCCAGCAGGAGGAAAAGCGGGGGCCCCACAGATACGCAGTATTTT.

The chain links TRBV20-1 to TRBJ1-1; 8 bases are shared with TRBD1. V lost 6 bases and J lost 3; bases outside the gene matches: 15. CDR1 is DFQATT, CDR2 SNEGSKA, per germline (reference sequence). The CDR3 length is 16 residues. The DNA for the CDR3 is TGCAGTGCCTACCCTAGACAGGGGCTCATCGACACTGAAGCTTTCTTT. Its protein is CSAYPRQGLIDTEAFF.

This clonotype was observed a handful of times. The J gene is TRBJ1-2, the V gene TRBV4-1; the D gene is possibly TRBD1 (5 bases). This CDR3 spans 14 amino acids. The V gene lost 2 bases and the J gene lost 1 base, with 8 bases spanning the gap. CDR1 is MGHRA and CDR2 is YSYEKL in the germline V gene. CDR3 sequence (DNA): TGCGCCAGCAGCCAACTGACAGATAACTATGGCTACACCTTC. Translated: CASSQLTDNYGYTF.

CDR3 sequence: CASTPWENTEAFF. For the CDR3, the DNA is TGTGCCAGCACCCCGTGGGAGAACACTGAAGCTTTCTTT. This chain uses TRBV6-2 or TRBV6-3 with TRBJ1-1, with D unresolved. Germline loops: CDR1 MNHEY, CDR2 SVGEGT. This CDR3 has 13 residues. V shed 7 bases and J shed 1 base, with 10 bases lying between them.